This T cell receptor (beta chain) originates from a study of blood T cell repertoires in COVID-19. The wider study: Spain, Italy and the United States supplied samples that represented acute and convalescent COVID-19.

Assay: immunoSEQ multiplex PCR; the TCRdb copy retains only in-frame clones and omits some. The sample has 140,000 to 150,000 clones, 80% to 90% seen once. The clonotype comes from a human donor with acute or convalescent COVID-19. The donor label of this sample is uncertain. The sample was peripheral blood.

In nucleotides, the CDR3 is TGTGCCAGCAGTTTCGGACTCCGTGCCACAGATACGCAGTATTTT. The encoded protein is CASSFGLRATDTQYF. The chain combines TRBV27 with TRBJ2-3; D perhaps matches TRBD2 (5 bases). The CDR3 spans 15 residues. V lost 3 bases, J lost 2 bases, and 12 bases lay in between. Germline CDR1 reads MNHEY; CDR2 reads SMNVEV (reference sequence).